Listed here are 32 T cell receptor beta chains from one sample, sequenced in a study of blood T cells in healthy people across ages. A second about 7 to 11 cycle PCR used barcoded and J-beta primers. TCRdb redid the calling of the 5' RACE reads with MiXCR, one entry per CDR3 protein. The sample lists 700,000 to 850,000 distinct CDR3 sequences, approximately 35% occurring once. The material sequenced was blood. Receptors originate from a man younger than 35 in good health.

This clonotype showed up many times. The chain has TRBV20-1 and TRBJ1-1, with D tentatively TRBD1 (6 bases). This CDR3 contains 14 residues. Trimming removed 4 bases from V and 2 bases from J, with 14 bases in between. CDR1 and CDR2 from the germline V gene are DFQATT and SNEGSKA (reference sequence). This CDR3 reads CSANSDRLNTEAFF. Here the CDR3 DNA reads TGCAGTGCTAATTCGGACAGACTTAACACTGAAGCTTTCTTT.

This clonotype came up a few times. The rearrangement links TRBV4-3 to TRBJ1-1; D possibly corresponds to TRBD1 (5 bases). The germline V and J ends were trimmed by 4 bases and 1 base, with 13 bases remaining between them. From germline, CDR1 is LGHNA and CDR2 YSLEER. CDR3 size: 15 residues. CDR3 DNA: TGCGCCAGCAGCCTGGCATTGAGGGGGAACACTGAAGCTTTCTTT. It codes for CASSLALRGNTEAFF.

This clonotype occurred a few times. The chain couples TRBV5-1 to TRBJ2-1, with D unclear. The CDR3 extends over 12 amino acids. Germline lookup yields CDR1 SGHRS and CDR2 YFSETQ. V was clipped by 2 bases and J by 4 bases, with 4 bases between them. The CDR3 coding sequence is TGCGCCAGCAGCTTCAGGTACAATGAGCAGTTCTTC. Protein product: CASSFRYNEQFF.

This clonotype has a count of ten or more. The CDR3 nucleotides read TGTGCCAGCAGCCTCGCGGGGACAGGGGCCCGGGACTACACCTTC. Its protein is CASSLAGTGARDYTF. The chain joins TRBV3-1 to TRBJ1-2; 10 nucleotides match TRBD1. The CDR3 covers 15 residues. Germline values: CDR1 LGHDT, CDR2 YNNKEL (reference sequence). Trimming cost V 4 bases and J 10 bases; bases outside gene matches: 12.

This clonotype occurred a few times. The rearrangement joins TRBV4-3 to TRBJ2-5, with 8 bases matching TRBD2. The V and J ends lost 1 base and 11 bases, in that order; junction bases with no gene match: 24. The germline V gene encodes CDR1 LGHNA and CDR2 YSLEER. The CDR3 totals 19 residues. The CDR3 nucleotides are TGCGCCAGCAGCCAAGTCGCGCCGCGGATAGCGGGGTCTTACAATGAGCAGTACTTC. Translated: CASSQVAPRIAGSYNEQYF.

The chain recombines TRBV20-1 with TRBJ1-6; TRBD1 matches 7 bases. The CDR3 has 11 amino acids. The junction had 9 bases not matched to a gene; V was cut back by 6 bases and J by 16 bases. Per germline, CDR1 DFQATT and CDR2 SNEGSKA (reference sequence). CDR3 protein: CSAPTGQRLHF. The DNA of the CDR3 is TGCAGTGCGCCGACAGGGCAGAGACTCCACTTT.

The chain recombines TRBV7-9 with TRBJ2-7, with 7 bases fitting TRBD2. This CDR3 has 15 amino acids. V lost 3 bases, J lost 1 base, and 6 bases stayed unmatched. CDR1 and CDR2 from the germline V gene are SEHNR and FQNEAQ (reference sequence). For the CDR3, the DNA is TGTGCCAGCAGCTTTGGGGGAGGGAGGTCCTACGAGCAGTACTTC. It specifies CASSFGGGRSYEQYF.

Notes on this clonotype: A clone one base away is much larger, so this may be a read error. The V and J genes are TRBV12-3 or TRBV12-4 and TRBJ2-5; the D is unclear. There are 14 residues in the CDR3. The CDR3 spells CAGSFQTGEETQYF. DNA of the CDR3: TGTGCCGGCAGTTTTCAAACTGGTGAAGAGACCCAGTACTTC.

A remark on this clonotype: Since a much larger clone is just one base distant, this may be a read error. V is TRBV11-1 and J is TRBJ2-4; weak D call: TRBD2 (6 bases). The length of the CDR3 is 21 residues. Trimming pared 5 bases from V and 0 bases from J, leaving 29 bases between. From germline, CDR1 is SGHAT and CDR2 FQDESV (reference sequence). CDR3 in amino acids: CASSTHLIGTGTPLAKNIQYF. The CDR3 DNA sequence: TGTGCCAGCAGCACCCACTTGATTGGGACCGGGACTCCACTAGCCAAAAACATTCAGTACTTC. The variable domain in full, completed from reference TRBV11-1 and TRBJ2-4, reads EAEVAQSPRYKITEKSQAVAFWCDPISGHATLYWYRQILGQGPELLVQFQDESVVDDSQLPKDRFSAERLKGVDSTLKIQPAELGDSAMYLCASSTHLIGTGTPLAKNIQYFGAGTRLSVL.

This clonotype was seen ten or more times. This chain uses TRBV12-3 or TRBV12-4 with TRBJ1-2; D might be TRBD1 (5 bases). Trimming shortened V by 5 bases and J by 3 bases, and 13 bases separated the two germline ends. This CDR3 region has 14 residues. This CDR3 is CASSLRDRYYGYTF. The CDR3 nucleotides read TGTGCCAGCAGTCTTAGGGACCGGTACTATGGCTACACCTTC.

The chain links TRBV11-1 to TRBJ2-1; D is perhaps TRBD1 (5 bases). This CDR3 is 15 amino acids long. Per germline, CDR1 SGHAT and CDR2 FQDESV (reference sequence). Deletions cut 7 bases from V and 5 bases from J, with 18 bases between. CDR3 region: CASTTGNDAHNEQFF. CDR3 in DNA: TGTGCCAGCACCACAGGAAACGACGCTCACAATGAGCAGTTCTTC.

This clonotype turned up a few times. The chain combines TRBV4-2 with TRBJ1-1; no clear D. The CDR3 runs 15 residues. Trimming took off 0 bases at V and 4 bases at J, with 12 bases between the two ends. CDR1 is LGHNA, CDR2 YNFKEQ, per germline. CDR3 sequence reads: CASSQEVARFTEAFF. In DNA, the CDR3 is TGTGCCAGCAGCCAAGAGGTCGCCAGGTTCACTGAAGCTTTCTTT.

The V call is TRBV11-1, the J call TRBJ2-5; D possibly matches TRBD1 or TRBD2 (6 bases each). V was shortened by 2 bases and J by 4 bases, with 14 bases between the two germline ends. There are 15 residues in the CDR3. The germline V gene encodes CDR1 SGHAT and CDR2 FQDESV (reference sequence). DNA for the CDR3: TGTGCCAGCAGCTTACAATGGGGGGCTCGAGAGACCCAGTACTTC. This codes for CASSLQWGARETQYF.

The chain is built from TRBV5-1 and TRBJ2-1; D possibly corresponds to TRBD1 (6 bases). The assigned J gene may be wrong: the sequence end matches TRBJ2-7 better. The germline V gene encodes CDR1 SGHRS and CDR2 YFSETQ. This CDR3 spans 14 amino acids. CDR3 residues: CASSATGPSYEQYF. In DNA form, the CDR3 reads TGCGCCAGCAGCGCGACAGGCCCATCGTACGAGCAGTACTTC.

This rearrangement joins TRBV28 to TRBJ1-2; no reliable D call. V dropped 10 bases and J dropped 4 bases, with 13 bases sitting between them. The CDR3 loop spans 12 amino acids. In germline, CDR1 is MDHEN, CDR2 SYDVKM. DNA for the CDR3: TGTGCCACCGGATCGCAGCCCTATGGCTACACCTTC. Translating it yields CATGSQPYGYTF.

The rearrangement uses TRBV10-3 and TRBJ1-3; 7 bases are a match to TRBD1. The CDR3 is made up of 16 amino acids. The germline V gene encodes CDR1 ENHRY and CDR2 SYGVKD. J was trimmed by 0 bases and V by 0 bases; bases with no gene match: 2. The CDR3 sequence: CAISESRGTSGNTIYF. The CDR3 DNA reads TGTGCCATCAGTGAGTCCAGGGGGACCTCTGGAAACACCATATATTTT.

J is TRBJ2-7 and V is TRBV6-5; TRBD1 or TRBD2 may be the D gene (5 bases each). Germline V gives CDR1 MNHEY, CDR2 SVGAGI. This CDR3 region has 14 residues. The V end was cut by 0 bases, the J end by 2 bases, with 8 bases between. The CDR3 reads CASSYSKGPYEQYF. CDR3 nucleotide sequence: TGTGCCAGCAGTTACTCGAAGGGACCCTACGAGCAGTACTTC.

Only a few counts were recorded for this clonotype. The V and J genes are TRBV20-1 and TRBJ1-5, with D possibly being TRBD1 (5 bases). V lost 0 bases, J lost 4 bases, and 16 bases lay in between. The CDR3 contains 16 residues. Germline V gene sequence: CDR1 DFQATT, CDR2 SNEGSKA (reference sequence). In DNA, the CDR3 is TGCAGTGCTAGAGATGGGAGGGGCCGCGGTAATCAGCCCCAGCATTTT. Its translation: CSARDGRGRGNQPQHF.

This clonotype was recorded once. The J gene is TRBJ2-2, the V gene TRBV28, with TRBD1 matching 7 bases. V dropped 6 bases and J dropped 5; count of bases not matched to a gene: 12. This CDR3 is 16 amino acids long. The germline CDR1 and CDR2 sequences are MDHEN and SYDVKM. In DNA form, the CDR3 reads TGTGCCAGCAGCTCGACAGGGAGAGGGGGAACCGGGGAGCTGTTTTTT. Residues: CASSSTGRGGTGELFF. The complete variable domain, with remaining parts taken from reference TRBV28 and TRBJ2-2, reads DVKVTQSSRYLVKRTGEKVFLECVQDMDHENMFWYRQDPGLGLRLIYFSYDVKMKEKGDIPEGYSVSREKKERFSLILESASTNQTSMYLCASSSTGRGGTGELFFGEGSRLTVL.

This clonotype has a handful of counts. This chain connects TRBV6-1 to TRBJ1-2, with 7 bases that match TRBD1. This CDR3 region has 13 residues. J lost 6 bases, V lost 6 bases, and 7 bases had no gene match. The V gene's germline CDR1 is MNHNS and CDR2 SASEGT. The CDR3 spells CASRTTGDHGYTF. The CDR3 region has the DNA TGTGCCAGCAGGACCACAGGGGACCATGGCTACACCTTC.

This chain joins TRBV5-5 and TRBJ1-1; 8 bases agree with TRBD1. V shed 0 bases and J 7 bases; nucleotides not matched to a gene: 14. Germline V gene lookup returns CDR1 SGHKS and CDR2 YYEKEE (reference sequence). CDR3 length: 17 residues. CDR3 DNA sequence: TGTGCCAGCAGCTTGGGGTGGGCCAGGGGGCGCGGCCGTGAAGCTTTCTTT. It encodes CASSLGWARGRGREAFF.

Many counts were recorded for this clonotype. The chain has TRBV5-5 and TRBJ2-4, with D possibly matching TRBD1 (5 bases). This CDR3 comprises 16 residues. V was trimmed by 0 bases and J by 1 base, leaving 11 bases between them. From germline, CDR1 is SGHKS and CDR2 YYEKEE (reference sequence). CDR3 DNA: TGTGCCAGCAGCTTGGAGGGATGGGGCGCCAAAAACATTCAGTACTTC. It yields the protein CASSLEGWGAKNIQYF.

This chain links TRBV4-3 with TRBJ1-1, with 7 bases lining up with TRBD1. The trim removed 0 bases at V and 4 bases at J, leaving 8 bases unmatched. This CDR3 contains 16 residues. Germline CDR1 reads LGHNA; CDR2 reads YSLEER. The DNA for the CDR3 is TGCGCCAGCAGCCAAGAGACGAACGCAGGGGGCACTGAAGCTTTCTTT. Translation: CASSQETNAGGTEAFF.

The CDR3 DNA reads TGTGCCAGCAGCTTATTCTTAGCAGGGACGGACAAAAACATTCAGTACTTC. Translation gives CASSLFLAGTDKNIQYF. This rearrangement joins TRBV7-8 to TRBJ2-4; D is perhaps TRBD1 or TRBD2 (5 bases each). CDR1 SGHVS and CDR2 FQNEAQ come from the germline V gene. The CDR3 has 17 amino acids. Trimming removed 2 bases at V and 3 bases at J, with 17 bases between.

A few counts support this clonotype. This chain links TRBV7-2 with TRBJ1-6, with a weak D call TRBD1 (5 bases). The CDR3 loop spans 15 amino acids. Germline assignment: CDR1 SGHTA and CDR2 FQGNSA. Between the trimmed V and J ends, which lost 5 bases and 8 bases, there was a span of 16 bases. The CDR3 DNA follows: TGTGCCAGCAGCCCTAGGCGGGACGGGGATTCACCCCTCCACTTT. This gives the protein CASSPRRDGDSPLHF.

The chain employs TRBV5-1 and TRBJ2-6; D tentatively reads TRBD1 or TRBD2 (5 bases each). Germline V gene data show CDR1 as SGHRS and CDR2 as YFSETQ. The CDR3 has 17 amino acids. V lost 3 bases and J lost 0, with 13 bases in between. The CDR3: CASSSGRKSSGANVLTF. The CDR3 DNA sequence: TGCGCCAGCAGCTCGGGACGGAAAAGCTCTGGGGCCAACGTCCTGACTTTC.

The chain has TRBV15 and TRBJ2-3, with D possibly being TRBD2 (5 bases). CDR1 LNHNV and CDR2 YYDKDF come from the germline V gene (reference sequence). CDR3 size: 14 residues. Trimming removed 1 base from V and 4 bases from J, with 9 bases in between. Here the CDR3 DNA reads TGTGCCACCAGCAGAGCGGGGAGCGCAGATACGCAGTATTTT. Amino acids: CATSRAGSADTQYF. Complete variable domain (other parts from reference TRBV15 and TRBJ2-3): DAMVIQNPRYQVTQFGKPVTLSCSQTLNHNVMYWYQQKSSQAPKLLFHYYDKDFNNEADTPDNFQSRRPNTSFCFLDIRSPGLGDTAMYLCATSRAGSADTQYFGPGTRLTVL.

In its sample, this clonotype was seen once. The chain carries TRBV27 and TRBJ2-3; 7 bases align to TRBD2. The CDR3 length is 14 residues. Germline V CDR1 and CDR2: MNHEY, SMNVEV (reference sequence). Trimming cost V 7 bases and J 4 bases; bases outside gene matches: 8. CDR3 coding DNA: TGTGCCAGCACCGCTAGCGGTGGGGCAGATACGCAGTATTTT. This translates into CASTASGGADTQYF.

At least ten counts were recorded for this clonotype. The chain recombines TRBV12-3 or TRBV12-4 with TRBJ2-7, with unresolved D. This CDR3 is 15 amino acids long. Deletions cut 7 bases from V and 2 bases from J, with 18 bases between. CDR3 nucleotide sequence: TGTGCCAGCACCACGGACGAGTATAGGACCTACGAGCAGTACTTC. Translation gives CASTTDEYRTYEQYF.

This clonotype was found a few times. V usage is TRBV3-1 and J usage is TRBJ2-3; D call uncertain. Germline V lookup: CDR1 LGHDT, CDR2 YNNKEL (reference sequence). V was clipped by 1 base and J by 5 bases, with 10 bases between them. The CDR3 totals 14 residues. This chain's CDR3 is CASSQGLLQDTQYF. CDR3 nucleotides: TGTGCCAGCAGCCAAGGTTTATTGCAAGATACGCAGTATTTT.

The chain joins TRBV27 to TRBJ1-1; 7 nucleotides line up with TRBD1. V trimming: 4 bases; J trimming: 1 base; junction bases outside the gene matches: 0. CDR1 and CDR2 from the germline V gene are MNHEY and SMNVEV (reference sequence). The CDR3 runs to 13 residues. The CDR3 nucleotides read TGTGCCAGCAGTTGGGACAGGAACACTGAAGCTTTCTTT. Protein product: CASSWDRNTEAFF.

In its sample, this clonotype was seen many times. J is TRBJ2-5 and V is TRBV29-1; perhaps TRBD1 as D (5 bases). The germline V gene encodes CDR1 SQVTM and CDR2 ANQGSEA. This CDR3 is 14 amino acids long. Trimming cost V 2 bases and J 3 bases, with 13 bases left between them. The chain's CDR3 is CSVESLRQKETQYF. CDR3 DNA sequence: TGCAGCGTTGAATCGTTACGACAGAAAGAGACCCAGTACTTC. The variable domain in full, completed from reference TRBV29-1 and TRBJ2-5, reads SAVISQKPSRDICQRGTSLTIQCQVDSQVTMMFWYRQQPGQSLTLIATANQGSEATYESGFVIDKFPISRPNLTFSTLTVSNMSPEDSSIYLCSVESLRQKETQYFGPGTRLLVL.